The 24 T cell receptor beta chains below were found in one sample sequenced in a study of beta chain features in type 1 diabetes. Reverse transcription of all isolated RNA meant that expressed TCRB transcripts were sequenced. TCRdb's table, derived via immunoSEQ multiplex PCR, lists solely in-frame clones and lacks some. The repertoire includes under 300,000 clones, 25% to 30% of them detected once, and roughly 4% sits in the top ten. Specimen: central memory CD4+ T cells from blood. These receptors were obtained from a man aged 25-45 years in good health.

This clone was detected many times. The chain uses TRBV7-6 and TRBJ1-5; the D is unclear. CDR3 length equals 13 residues. Per the germline V gene, CDR1 is SGHVS and CDR2 is FNYEAQ. Between the trimmed V and J ends, which lost 0 bases and 5 bases, there was a span of 5 bases. The CDR3 coding sequence is TGTGCCAGCAGCTTAGCCAGGTATCAGCCCCAGCATTTT. Its translation: CASSLARYQPQHF.

This clone was counted ten times or more. V gene TRBV7-2 combines with J gene TRBJ2-4, with D unresolved. Germline CDR1 and CDR2: SGHTA and FQGNSA. V dropped 2 bases and J dropped 3 bases, with 11 bases sitting between them. The CDR3 has 15 amino acids. The CDR3 sequence is CASSLSPTGKNIQYF. CDR3 in DNA: TGTGCCAGCAGCTTATCCCCCACGGGCAAAAACATTCAGTACTTC.

The chain recombines TRBV18 with TRBJ1-5, with TRBD1 identical over 8 bases. Looked up from germline, CDR1 is KGHSH and CDR2 is LQKENI. CDR3 length: 13 residues. V was pared by 5 bases and J by 5 bases, with 2 bases of the junction left unmatched. The CDR3 region has the DNA TGTGCCAGCTCAGAGGACAGGGATCAGCCCCAGCATTTT. It translates to CASSEDRDQPQHF. Filled out from reference TRBV18 and TRBJ1-5, the complete variable domain reads NAGVMQNPRHLVRRRGQEARLRCSPMKGHSHVYWYRQLPEEGLKFMVYLQKENIIDESGMPKERFSAEFPKEGPSILRIQQVVRGDSAAYFCASSEDRDQPQHFGDGTRLSIL.

The sample holds a few counts of this clone. The chain links TRBV5-4 to TRBJ2-1, with D perhaps TRBD1 or TRBD2 (5 bases each). Germline V gene data show CDR1 as SGHNT and CDR2 as YYREEE (reference sequence). V was clipped by 0 bases and J by 9 bases, with 7 bases between them. There are 12 residues in the CDR3. The CDR3 loop reads CASSLVGTEQFF. As DNA, the CDR3 is TGTGCCAGCAGCTTGGTCGGGACTGAGCAGTTCTTC.

J is TRBJ2-6 and V is TRBV18, with a possible D match to TRBD1 (5 bases). CDR3 length: 15 residues. V shed 8 bases and J shed 8 bases, with 19 bases lying between them. The germline gives CDR1 KGHSH, CDR2 LQKENI. The DNA for the CDR3 is TGTGCCAGCGCCGGCCAAGGGGCAAGGACCAACGTCCTGACTTTC. Amino acid sequence: CASAGQGARTNVLTF. Complete variable domain (other parts from reference TRBV18 and TRBJ2-6): NAGVMQNPRHLVRRRGQEARLRCSPMKGHSHVYWYRQLPEEGLKFMVYLQKENIIDESGMPKERFSAEFPKEGPSILRIQQVVRGDSAAYFCASAGQGARTNVLTFGAGSRLTVL.

V gene TRBV7-6 combines with J gene TRBJ2-1, with 12 nucleotides matching TRBD2. Trimming took 5 bases from V and 4 from J; bases not matched to a gene: 3. This CDR3 region has 15 residues. Germline-derived CDR1 and CDR2 are SGHVS and FNYEAQ. CDR3 loop: CASSLGTSGYNEQFF. The CDR3 DNA reads TGTGCCAGCAGCCTGGGGACTAGCGGGTACAATGAGCAGTTCTTC.

The chain combines TRBV18 with TRBJ2-1; D remains ambiguous. V dropped 3 bases and J dropped 9 bases, with 15 bases sitting between them. This CDR3 region has 14 residues. Looked up from germline, CDR1 is KGHSH and CDR2 is LQKENI. Written as DNA, the CDR3 is TGTGCCAGCTCACCGGAGAGTACGGAAGGTGAGCAGTTCTTC. It translates to CASSPESTEGEQFF. Supplemented by reference TRBV18 and TRBJ2-1, the full variable domain reads NAGVMQNPRHLVRRRGQEARLRCSPMKGHSHVYWYRQLPEEGLKFMVYLQKENIIDESGMPKERFSAEFPKEGPSILRIQQVVRGDSAAYFCASSPESTEGEQFFGPGTRLTVL.

CDR3 DNA: TGTGCCAGCAGTTTAGAGGGATTATATAATGAAAAACTGTTTTTT. Translation gives CASSLEGLYNEKLFF. The rearrangement uses TRBV27 and TRBJ1-4, with unresolved D. V was trimmed by 2 bases and J by 4 bases, leaving 11 bases between them. Germline loops: CDR1 MNHEY, CDR2 SMNVEV (reference sequence). The length of the CDR3 is 15 residues.

This clone was picked up one time. At one of its ends the junction is not consistent with the germline gene, which may arise from a read error. The chain uses TRBV5-1 and TRBJ2-3, with a weak D call TRBD1 (6 bases). Looked up from germline, CDR1 is SGHRS and CDR2 is YFSETQ. The CDR3 has 15 amino acids. Here the CDR3 reads CASSLATGSRDTQYF. The CDR3 DNA follows: TGTGCCAGCAGCTTAGCCACAGGGTCCCGGGATACGCAGTATTTT.

In its sample, this clone was seen a few times. The V and J genes are TRBV30 and TRBJ1-2; TRBD1 is a possible D gene (6 bases). The CDR3 extends over 13 amino acids. V was clipped by 5 bases and J by 4 bases, with 14 bases between them. Germline V gene sequence: CDR1 GTSNPN, CDR2 SVGIG (reference sequence). The CDR3 DNA reads TGTGCCTGGGCAACAGGGCCCAGCTATGGCTACACCTTC. It yields the protein CAWATGPSYGYTF.

V and J are TRBV27 and TRBJ2-7; 10 bases match TRBD2. Germline CDR1 reads MNHEY; CDR2 reads SMNVEV (reference sequence). J gave up 0 bases and V 7 bases, and 6 bases lay outside the gene matches. The CDR3 extends over 15 amino acids. In nucleotides, the CDR3 is TGTGCCAGCATCAAAACTAGCGGGGACTCCTACGAGCAGTACTTC. Translated: CASIKTSGDSYEQYF.

This clone has more than one count but fewer than ten. The CDR3 nucleotides read TGTGCCAGCAGCTTTGACAGGGGCTCTGGAAACACCATATATTTT. Protein sequence: CASSFDRGSGNTIYF. V and J are TRBV7-2 and TRBJ1-3, with 8 bases matching TRBD1. The CDR3 totals 15 residues. The germline V gene encodes CDR1 SGHTA and CDR2 FQGNSA. V gave up 3 bases and J gave up 0 bases; unmatched junction bases: 1.

This clone was counted between two and nine times. The chain employs TRBV7-9 and TRBJ1-2, with 8 bases that match TRBD1. The CDR3 sequence is 15 residues long. Germline V CDR1 and CDR2: SEHNR, FQNEAQ (reference sequence). V shed 4 bases and J 6 bases; nucleotides not matched to a gene: 10. For the CDR3, the DNA is TGTGCCAGCAGCTCGCTAGTAGGACAGGGTAATGGCTACACCTTC. This codes for CASSSLVGQGNGYTF.

DNA of the CDR3: TGTGCCAGCAGTGGAATAGTCAATGAGCAGTTCTTC. Translated: CASSGIVNEQFF. V usage is TRBV7-9 and J usage is TRBJ2-1; D call uncertain. Germline-derived CDR1 and CDR2 are SEHNR and FQNEAQ (reference sequence). Trimming removed 6 bases at V and 6 bases at J, with 9 bases between. The CDR3 loop spans 12 amino acids.

The J gene is TRBJ2-7, the V gene TRBV29-1; D might be TRBD1 (6 bases). In germline, CDR1 is SQVTM, CDR2 ANQGSEA. This CDR3 spans 12 amino acids. Trimming left V 3 bases short and J 2 bases short, with 8 bases between. CDR3 bases: TGCAGCGTTGAGACAGGTCCCTACGAGCAGTACTTC. Translated, it gives CSVETGPYEQYF.

V gene TRBV5-1 combines with J gene TRBJ1-5; D gene uncertain. Germline V gene lookup returns CDR1 SGHRS and CDR2 YFSETQ. The germline V and J ends were trimmed by 0 bases and 2 bases, with 9 bases remaining between them. The CDR3 runs to 15 residues. DNA for the CDR3: TGCGCCAGCAGCTTGGCCGGGGTTGGCAATCAGCCCCAGCATTTT. Its protein is CASSLAGVGNQPQHF.

This clone was seen at least ten times. The V and J genes are TRBV4-2 and TRBJ2-3, with D maybe TRBD2 (5 bases). Germline lookup yields CDR1 LGHNA and CDR2 YNFKEQ. Trimming left V 2 bases short and J 2 bases short, with 8 bases between. There are 14 residues in the CDR3. As DNA, the CDR3 is TGTGCCAGCAGCCAAACGGGGTCCACAGATACGCAGTATTTT. Translating it yields CASSQTGSTDTQYF.

The V call is TRBV29-1, the J call TRBJ2-7; 7 nucleotides line up with TRBD2. The germline V gene has CDR1 SQVTM and CDR2 ANQGSEA. This CDR3 spans 12 amino acids. V shed 4 bases and J 4 bases; nucleotides not matched to a gene: 4. In DNA form, the CDR3 reads TGCAGCGTTGGCCGCGGGAGTTACGAGCAGTACTTC. Its protein product is CSVGRGSYEQYF.

The table lists this clone with a few counts. The V gene is TRBV2, the J gene TRBJ2-3; D not resolved. CDR3 length equals 14 residues. The V and J ends lost 5 bases and 1 base respectively, with 10 bases between them. Germline-derived CDR1 and CDR2 are SNHLY and FYNNEI. The CDR3 loop is CASSTATGTDTQYF. The CDR3 DNA reads TGTGCCAGCAGTACAGCGACGGGCACAGATACGCAGTATTTT.

The chain has TRBV27 and TRBJ2-5; maybe TRBD2 (5 bases). The CDR3 is made up of 15 amino acids. In germline, CDR1 is MNHEY, CDR2 SMNVEV (reference sequence). Deletions cut 5 bases from V and 4 bases from J, with 17 bases between. CDR3 nucleotides: TGTGCCAGCAGTCCTACCCGGCGCGGGCCAGAGACCCAGTACTTC. Amino acids: CASSPTRRGPETQYF.

This clone was recorded a few times. The chain carries TRBV7-8 and TRBJ2-2; 7 nucleotides match TRBD1. V was clipped by 3 bases and J by 5 bases; unmatched bases: 15. The CDR3 spans 18 residues. Germline V CDR1 and CDR2: SGHVS, FQNEAQ. CDR3 amino acids: CASSFMGRGLRGTGELFF. The DNA of the CDR3 is TGTGCCAGCAGCTTCATGGGCAGGGGGTTGCGCGGGACCGGGGAGCTGTTTTTT.

This clone has a handful of counts. The chain employs TRBV7-8 and TRBJ2-3, with 8 bases aligning to TRBD2. The ends lost 1 base at V and 0 bases at J; junction bases unmatched: 3. The CDR3 has 16 amino acids. Germline lookup yields CDR1 SGHVS and CDR2 FQNEAQ. The CDR3 reads CASSLGLAKSTDTQYF. The CDR3 bases are TGTGCCAGCAGCTTAGGACTAGCGAAAAGCACAGATACGCAGTATTTT.

The sample holds one count of this clone. Other DNA sequences from this sample encode an identical CDR3 as well. This chain connects TRBV18 to TRBJ2-5; tentatively, D is TRBD1 or TRBD2 (5 bases each). CDR1 and CDR2 (germline): KGHSH, LQKENI. Trimming stripped 3 bases from V and 2 bases from J, with 7 bases between. The CDR3 is made up of 13 amino acids. In nucleotides, the CDR3 is TGTGCCAGCTCACCGGGACCACAAGAGACCCAGTACTTC. Translated, it gives CASSPGPQETQYF.

This clone was detected only a few times. The gene calls are TRBV2 and TRBJ2-2, with 7 nucleotides matching TRBD2. V trimming: 5 bases; J trimming: 4 bases; junction bases outside the gene matches: 7. Germline V gene lookup returns CDR1 SNHLY and CDR2 FYNNEI. The CDR3 runs 15 residues. Here the CDR3 DNA reads TGTGCCAGCAGTCAGACTAGCTCCGTCACCGGGGAGCTGTTTTTT. It translates to CASSQTSSVTGELFF.